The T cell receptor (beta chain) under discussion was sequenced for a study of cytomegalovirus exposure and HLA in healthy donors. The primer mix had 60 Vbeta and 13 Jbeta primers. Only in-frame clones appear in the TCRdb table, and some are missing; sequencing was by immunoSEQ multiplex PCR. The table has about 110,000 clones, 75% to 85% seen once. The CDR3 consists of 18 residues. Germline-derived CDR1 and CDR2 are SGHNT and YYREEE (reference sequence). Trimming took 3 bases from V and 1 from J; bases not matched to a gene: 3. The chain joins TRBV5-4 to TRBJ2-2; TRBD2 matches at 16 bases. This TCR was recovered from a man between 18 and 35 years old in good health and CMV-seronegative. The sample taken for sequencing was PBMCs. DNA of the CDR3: TGTGCCAGCAGCTCGGGACTAGCGGGAGGGTTGAACACCGGGGAGCTGTTTTTT. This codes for CASSSGLAGGLNTGELFF.